Sequencing of this TCR beta chain was carried out in a study of blood T cell repertoires in COVID-19. Background on the study: Samples came from the United States, Italy and Spain, spanning acute and convalescent COVID-19.

V was clipped by 10 bases and J by 6 bases, with 13 bases between them. CDR1 MDHEN and CDR2 SYDVKM come from the germline V gene. There are 11 residues in the CDR3. This clone was seen a single time. Authors' methods: Estimation of nucleated cell counts relied on the amplification of reference gene primers. TCRdb's table, derived via immunoSEQ multiplex PCR, lists solely in-frame clones and lacks some. V and J calls and clone size are given by that table; D and trimming were obtained from the DNA. The sample carries a few hundred thousand clones, 82% recorded once. Seattle enrolled patients during active infection and tracked them longitudinally.

The sample comprised peripheral blood. This TCR was sampled from a woman between 65 and 79 years old with COVID-19, enrolled during active disease. V and J are TRBV28 and TRBJ2-7, with D perhaps TRBD1 (5 bases). CDR3 region: CAITDTFEQYF. Here the CDR3 DNA reads TGTGCCATCACGGACACGTTCGAGCAGTACTTC.